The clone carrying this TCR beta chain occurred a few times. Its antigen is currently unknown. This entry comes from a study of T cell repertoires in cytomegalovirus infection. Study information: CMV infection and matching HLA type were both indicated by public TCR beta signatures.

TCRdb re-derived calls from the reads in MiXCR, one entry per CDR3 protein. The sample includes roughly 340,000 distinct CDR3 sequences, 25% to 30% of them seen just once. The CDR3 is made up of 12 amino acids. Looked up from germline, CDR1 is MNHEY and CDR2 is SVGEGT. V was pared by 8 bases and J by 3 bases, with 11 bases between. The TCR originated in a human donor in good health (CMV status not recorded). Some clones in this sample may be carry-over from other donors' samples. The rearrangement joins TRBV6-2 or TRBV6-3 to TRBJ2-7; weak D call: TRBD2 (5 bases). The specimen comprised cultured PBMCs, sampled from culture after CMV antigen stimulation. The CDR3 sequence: CASRGRGYEQYF. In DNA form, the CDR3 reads TGTGCCAGCCGCGGTCGGGGCTACGAGCAGTACTTC.